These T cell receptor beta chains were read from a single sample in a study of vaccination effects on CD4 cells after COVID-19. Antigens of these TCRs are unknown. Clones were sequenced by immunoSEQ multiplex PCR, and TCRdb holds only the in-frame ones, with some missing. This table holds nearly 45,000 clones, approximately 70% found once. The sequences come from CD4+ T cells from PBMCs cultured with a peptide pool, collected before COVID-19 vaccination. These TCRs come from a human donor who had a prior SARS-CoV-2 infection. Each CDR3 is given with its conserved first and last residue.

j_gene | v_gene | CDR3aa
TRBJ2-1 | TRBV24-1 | CATTGGPYNEQFF
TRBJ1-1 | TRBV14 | CASSPLPTGQAPNTEAFF
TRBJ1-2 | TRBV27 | CASSLSGQNRYTF
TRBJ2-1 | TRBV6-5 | CASSLTSGGAGEQFF
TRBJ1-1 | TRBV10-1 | CASSETRRDGETEAFF
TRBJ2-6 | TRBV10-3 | CAISESKGKTTGANVLTF
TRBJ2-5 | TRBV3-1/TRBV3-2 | CASSEAGGETQYF
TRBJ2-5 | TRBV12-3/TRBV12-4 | CASSLRGETQYF
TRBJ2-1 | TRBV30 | CAWSPLDRAVFF
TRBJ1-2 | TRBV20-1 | CSASGQGHLGGYTF
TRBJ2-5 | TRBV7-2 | CASSPPTGGGGETQYF
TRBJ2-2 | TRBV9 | CASRGDLGAGELFF
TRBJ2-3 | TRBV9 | CASSVGLAGYTQYF
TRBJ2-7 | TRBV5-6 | CASSFRELTYEQYF
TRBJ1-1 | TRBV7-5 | CARSLPKGLNRNTEAFF
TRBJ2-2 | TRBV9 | CASSVEVWAGAFGELFF
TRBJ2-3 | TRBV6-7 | CASSYRSDTQYF